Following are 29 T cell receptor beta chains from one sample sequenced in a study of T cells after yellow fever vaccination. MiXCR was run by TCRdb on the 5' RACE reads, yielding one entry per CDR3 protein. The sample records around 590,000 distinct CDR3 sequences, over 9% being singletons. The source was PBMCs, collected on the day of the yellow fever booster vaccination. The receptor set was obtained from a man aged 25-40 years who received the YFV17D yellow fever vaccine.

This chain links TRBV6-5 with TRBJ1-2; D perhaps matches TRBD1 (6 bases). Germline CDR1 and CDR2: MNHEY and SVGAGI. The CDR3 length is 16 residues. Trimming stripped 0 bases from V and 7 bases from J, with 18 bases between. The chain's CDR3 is CASSYSMAAGAGGYTF. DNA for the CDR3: TGTGCCAGCAGTTACTCGATGGCCGCGGGGGCGGGTGGCTACACCTTC.

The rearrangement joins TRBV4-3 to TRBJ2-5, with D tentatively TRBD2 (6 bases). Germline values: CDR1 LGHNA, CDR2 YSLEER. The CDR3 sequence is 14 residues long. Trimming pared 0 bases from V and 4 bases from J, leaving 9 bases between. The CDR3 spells CASSQDLGGETQYF. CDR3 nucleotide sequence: TGCGCCAGCAGCCAAGATTTGGGGGGAGAGACCCAGTACTTC.

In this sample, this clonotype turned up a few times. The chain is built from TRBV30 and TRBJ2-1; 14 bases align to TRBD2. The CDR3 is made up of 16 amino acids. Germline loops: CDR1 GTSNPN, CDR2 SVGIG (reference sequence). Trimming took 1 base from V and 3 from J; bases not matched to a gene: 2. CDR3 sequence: CAWSDGTSGSYNEQFF. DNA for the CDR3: TGTGCCTGGAGTGACGGGACTAGCGGGAGCTACAATGAGCAGTTCTTC.

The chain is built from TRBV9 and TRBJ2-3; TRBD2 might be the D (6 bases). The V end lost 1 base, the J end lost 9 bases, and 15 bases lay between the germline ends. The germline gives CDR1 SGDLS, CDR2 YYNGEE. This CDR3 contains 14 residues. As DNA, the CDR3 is TGTGCCAGCAGCGTAATGGTCACGGGAGACACGCAGTATTTT. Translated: CASSVMVTGDTQYF.

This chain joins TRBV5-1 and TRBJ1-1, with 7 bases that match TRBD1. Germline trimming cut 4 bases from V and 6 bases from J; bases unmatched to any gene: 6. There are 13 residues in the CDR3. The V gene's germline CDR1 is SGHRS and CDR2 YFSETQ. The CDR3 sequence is CASSVTGDAEAFF. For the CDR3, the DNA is TGCGCCAGCAGCGTAACAGGGGACGCTGAAGCTTTCTTT.

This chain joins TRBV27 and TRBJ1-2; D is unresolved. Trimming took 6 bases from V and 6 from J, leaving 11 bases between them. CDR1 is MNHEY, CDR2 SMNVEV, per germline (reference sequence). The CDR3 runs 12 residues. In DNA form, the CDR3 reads TGTGCCAGCAGGGCTCCCGGGCATGGCTACACCTTC. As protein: CASRAPGHGYTF.

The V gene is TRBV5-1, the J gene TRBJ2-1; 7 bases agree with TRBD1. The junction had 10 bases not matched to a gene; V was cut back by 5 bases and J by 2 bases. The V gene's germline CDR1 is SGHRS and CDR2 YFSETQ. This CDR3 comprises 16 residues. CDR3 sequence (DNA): TGCGCCAGCAGGCCCGGGACAGATCTTGCCTACAATGAGCAGTTCTTC. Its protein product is CASRPGTDLAYNEQFF.

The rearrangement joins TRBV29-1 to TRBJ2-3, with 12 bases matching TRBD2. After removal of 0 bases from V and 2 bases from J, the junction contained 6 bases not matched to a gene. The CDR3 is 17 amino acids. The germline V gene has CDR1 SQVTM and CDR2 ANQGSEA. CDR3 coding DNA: TGCAGCGTTGAAGATCTGACTAGCGGGAGCGTCACAGATACGCAGTATTTT. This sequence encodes CSVEDLTSGSVTDTQYF.

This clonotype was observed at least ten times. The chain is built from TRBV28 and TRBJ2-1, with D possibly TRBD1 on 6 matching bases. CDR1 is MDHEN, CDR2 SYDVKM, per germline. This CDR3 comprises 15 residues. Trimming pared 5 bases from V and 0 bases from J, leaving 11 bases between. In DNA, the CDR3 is TGTGCCAGCAGTCCCGGGACACACTCCTACAATGAGCAGTTCTTC. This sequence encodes CASSPGTHSYNEQFF.

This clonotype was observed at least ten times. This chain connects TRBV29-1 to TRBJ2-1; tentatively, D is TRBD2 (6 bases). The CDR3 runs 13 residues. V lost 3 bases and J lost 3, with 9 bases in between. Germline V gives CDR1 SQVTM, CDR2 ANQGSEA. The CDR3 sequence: CSVDVTSYNEQFF. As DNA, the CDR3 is TGCAGCGTTGACGTGACTAGCTACAATGAGCAGTTCTTC.

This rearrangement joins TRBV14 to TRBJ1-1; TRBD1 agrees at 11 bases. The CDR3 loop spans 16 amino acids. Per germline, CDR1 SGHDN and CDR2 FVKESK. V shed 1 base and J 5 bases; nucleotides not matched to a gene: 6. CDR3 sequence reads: CASSQAGQGANTEAFF. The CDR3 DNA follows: TGTGCCAGCAGCCAAGCAGGACAGGGGGCAAATACTGAAGCTTTCTTT.

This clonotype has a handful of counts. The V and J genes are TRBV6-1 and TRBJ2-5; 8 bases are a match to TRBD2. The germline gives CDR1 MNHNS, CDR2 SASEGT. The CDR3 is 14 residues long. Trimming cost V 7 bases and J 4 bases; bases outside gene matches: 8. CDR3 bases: TGTGCCAGCACGCCGGGACTAGTCGGAGAGACCCAGTACTTC. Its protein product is CASTPGLVGETQYF.

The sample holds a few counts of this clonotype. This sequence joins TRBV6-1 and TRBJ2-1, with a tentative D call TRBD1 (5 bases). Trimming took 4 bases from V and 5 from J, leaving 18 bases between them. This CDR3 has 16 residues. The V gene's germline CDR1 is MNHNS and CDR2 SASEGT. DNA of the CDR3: TGTGCCAGCAGTGCCCTTGGGGCCACTCATCACAATGAGCAGTTCTTC. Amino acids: CASSALGATHHNEQFF.

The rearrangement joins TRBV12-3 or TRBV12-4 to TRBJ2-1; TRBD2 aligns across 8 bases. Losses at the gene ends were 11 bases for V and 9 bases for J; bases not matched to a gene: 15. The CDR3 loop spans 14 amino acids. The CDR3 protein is CASAGAGSGAEQFF. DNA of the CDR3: TGTGCCTCAGCGGGAGCGGGATCCGGGGCTGAGCAGTTCTTC.

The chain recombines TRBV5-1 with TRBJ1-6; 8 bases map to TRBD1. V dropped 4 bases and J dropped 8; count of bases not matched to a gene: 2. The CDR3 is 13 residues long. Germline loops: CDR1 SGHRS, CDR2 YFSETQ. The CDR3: CASSEDRDSPLHF. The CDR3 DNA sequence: TGCGCCAGCAGCGAGGACAGGGATTCACCCCTCCACTTT.

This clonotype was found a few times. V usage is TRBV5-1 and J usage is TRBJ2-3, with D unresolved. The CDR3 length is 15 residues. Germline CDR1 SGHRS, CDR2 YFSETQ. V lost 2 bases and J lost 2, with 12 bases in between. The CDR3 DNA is TGCGCCAGCAGCTTTTCCGGGCCGAACACAGATACGCAGTATTTT. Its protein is CASSFSGPNTDTQYF.

The DNA for the CDR3 is TGCGCCAGCAGCCCCCAAGTGGATAACACCGGGGAGCTGTTTTTT. As protein: CASSPQVDNTGELFF. The J gene is TRBJ2-2, the V gene TRBV4-3; D not resolved. Germline V lookup: CDR1 LGHNA, CDR2 YSLEER. CDR3 length: 15 amino acids. Trimming removed 4 bases at V and 2 bases at J, with 11 bases between.

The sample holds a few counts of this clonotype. The CDR3 region has the DNA TGTGCCAGCTCACCAAGGCTAGCCCAGGGTGGGGTCACTGAAGCTTTCTTT. Protein product: CASSPRLAQGGVTEAFF. The chain recombines TRBV18 with TRBJ1-1; a weak D match, TRBD1 (5 bases). Germline-derived CDR1 and CDR2 are KGHSH and LQKENI. Trimming shortened V by 2 bases and J by 4 bases, and 20 bases separated the two germline ends. The CDR3 is made up of 17 amino acids.

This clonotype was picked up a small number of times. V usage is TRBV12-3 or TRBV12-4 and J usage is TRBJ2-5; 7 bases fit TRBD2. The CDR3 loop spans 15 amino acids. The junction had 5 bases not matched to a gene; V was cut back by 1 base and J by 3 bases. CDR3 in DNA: TGTGCCAGCAGTTTAGGGGGGGGGACGAAAGAGACCCAGTACTTC. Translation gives CASSLGGGTKETQYF.

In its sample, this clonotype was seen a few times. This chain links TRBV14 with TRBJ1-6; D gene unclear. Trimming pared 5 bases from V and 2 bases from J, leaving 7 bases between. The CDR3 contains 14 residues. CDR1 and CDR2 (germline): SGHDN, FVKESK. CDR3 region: CASSYRAYNSPLHF. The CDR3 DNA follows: TGTGCCAGCAGCTACAGAGCCTATAATTCACCCCTCCACTTT.

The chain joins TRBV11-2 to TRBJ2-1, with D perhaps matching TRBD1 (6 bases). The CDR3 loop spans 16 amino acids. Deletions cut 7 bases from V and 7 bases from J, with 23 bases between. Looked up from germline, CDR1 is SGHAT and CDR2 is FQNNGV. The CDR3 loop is CASTLSPLGATNEQFF. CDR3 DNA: TGTGCCAGCACCCTTAGTCCGCTGGGGGCTACAAATGAGCAGTTCTTC.

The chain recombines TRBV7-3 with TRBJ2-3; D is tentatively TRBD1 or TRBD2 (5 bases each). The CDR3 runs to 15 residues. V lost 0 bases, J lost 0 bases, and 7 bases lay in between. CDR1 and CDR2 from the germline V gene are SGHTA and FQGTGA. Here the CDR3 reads CASSLTRDSTDTQYF. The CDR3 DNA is TGTGCCAGCAGCTTAACGAGGGACAGCACAGATACGCAGTATTTT.

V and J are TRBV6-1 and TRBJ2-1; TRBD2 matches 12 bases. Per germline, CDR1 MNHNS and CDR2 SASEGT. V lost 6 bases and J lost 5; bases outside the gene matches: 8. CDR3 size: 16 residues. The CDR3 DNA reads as TGTGCCAGCAGACCTTGGACTAGCGGGATCCACAATGAGCAGTTCTTC. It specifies CASRPWTSGIHNEQFF.

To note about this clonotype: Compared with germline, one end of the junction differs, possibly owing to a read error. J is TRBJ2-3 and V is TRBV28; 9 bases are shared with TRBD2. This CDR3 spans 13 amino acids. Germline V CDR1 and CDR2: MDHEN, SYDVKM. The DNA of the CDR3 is TGTGCCAGCAGTTTAAAGTGGGCGGGAGGGCTCCCCTTT. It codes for CASSLKWAGGLPF.

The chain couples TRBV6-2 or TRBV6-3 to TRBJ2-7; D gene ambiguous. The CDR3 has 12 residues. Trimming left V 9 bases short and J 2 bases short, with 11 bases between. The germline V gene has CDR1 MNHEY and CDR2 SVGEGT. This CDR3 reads CASEGYTYEQYF. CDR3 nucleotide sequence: TGTGCCAGTGAAGGCTATACCTACGAGCAGTACTTC.

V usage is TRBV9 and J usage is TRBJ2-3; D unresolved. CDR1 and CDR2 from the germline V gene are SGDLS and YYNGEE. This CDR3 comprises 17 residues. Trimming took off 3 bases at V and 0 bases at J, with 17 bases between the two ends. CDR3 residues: CASSALGQRASTDTQYF. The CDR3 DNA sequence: TGTGCCAGCAGCGCCTTAGGGCAGCGTGCTAGCACAGATACGCAGTATTTT.

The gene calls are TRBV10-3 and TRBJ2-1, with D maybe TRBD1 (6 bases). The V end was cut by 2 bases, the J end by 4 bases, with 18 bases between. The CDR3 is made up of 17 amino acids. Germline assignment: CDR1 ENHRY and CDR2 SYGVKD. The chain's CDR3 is CAISERGSRRTYNEQFF. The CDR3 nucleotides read TGTGCCATCAGTGAGAGGGGGTCGCGGCGCACTTACAATGAGCAGTTCTTC.

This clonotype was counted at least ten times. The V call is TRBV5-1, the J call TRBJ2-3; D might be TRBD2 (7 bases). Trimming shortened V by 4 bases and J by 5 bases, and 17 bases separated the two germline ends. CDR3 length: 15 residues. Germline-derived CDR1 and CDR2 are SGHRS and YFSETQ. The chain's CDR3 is CASSAGQPGGDTQYF. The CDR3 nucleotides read TGCGCCAGCAGCGCTGGACAGCCGGGGGGAGATACGCAGTATTTT.

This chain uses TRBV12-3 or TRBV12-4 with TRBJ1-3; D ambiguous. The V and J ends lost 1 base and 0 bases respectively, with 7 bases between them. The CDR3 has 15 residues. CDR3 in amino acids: CASSLGTFSGNTIYF. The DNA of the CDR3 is TGTGCCAGCAGTTTAGGCACCTTCTCTGGAAACACCATATATTTT.